The 20 T cell receptor beta chains listed next were all sequenced from one sample in a study of blood T cell repertoires in COVID-19. Assay used: immunoSEQ multiplex PCR; TCRdb lists only in-frame clones, some missing. The top ten hold around 2.2% of the sample, which has hundreds of thousands of clones, 80% to 90% seen once. Sequencing used peripheral blood. All receptors derive from a woman between 50 and 59 years old with acute or convalescent COVID-19.

This clone occurred once. The chain has TRBV7-8 and TRBJ2-3; TRBD2 agrees at 12 bases. The germline V gene has CDR1 SGHVS and CDR2 FQNEAQ. J was trimmed by 6 bases and V by 5 bases; bases with no gene match: 6. This CDR3 contains 15 residues. The CDR3 nucleotides are TGTGCCAGCAGCCCAGGACTAGCGGGATTCGATACGCAGTATTTT. This encodes CASSPGLAGFDTQYF.

The rearrangement joins TRBV11-1 to TRBJ2-7, with D perhaps matching TRBD2 (7 bases). V was shortened by 5 bases and J by 6 bases, with 14 bases between the two germline ends. The V gene's germline CDR1 is SGHAT and CDR2 FQDESV (reference sequence). This CDR3 has 13 residues. The CDR3 DNA reads as TGTGCCAGCAGCCCAGTGGGGGGGGCCGAGCAGTACTTC. Translating it yields CASSPVGGAEQYF.

The V and J genes are TRBV3-1 (or the pseudogene TRBV3-2) and TRBJ1-2; D is possibly TRBD1 (5 bases). This CDR3 is 14 amino acids long. Between the trimmed V and J ends, which lost 5 bases and 6 bases, there was a span of 16 bases. Looked up from germline, CDR1 is LGHDT and CDR2 is YNNKEL (reference sequence). The CDR3 sequence: CASSSNGGENGYTF. DNA for the CDR3: TGTGCCAGCAGCTCCAACGGGGGTGAGAATGGCTACACCTTC.

V usage is TRBV2 and J usage is TRBJ2-2; the match to TRBD1 covers 7 bases. Germline CDR1 is SNHLY and CDR2 is FYNNEI. The CDR3 totals 16 residues. Trimming removed 6 bases from V and 4 bases from J; junction bases left unmatched: 11. The CDR3 loop reads CASRDLTGVATGELFF. CDR3 DNA: TGTGCCAGCAGGGATCTAACAGGGGTGGCCACCGGGGAGCTGTTTTTT.

The table lists this clone with a count of one. The V call is TRBV9, the J call TRBJ2-2; 12 bases align to TRBD2. After removal of 7 bases from V and 0 bases from J, the junction contained 1 base not matched to a gene. Germline lookup yields CDR1 SGDLS and CDR2 YYNGEE. The CDR3 is made up of 15 amino acids. The DNA of the CDR3 is TGTGCCAGCGCTAGCGGGAGGGCGAACACCGGGGAGCTGTTTTTT. Protein: CASASGRANTGELFF.

The chain is built from TRBV10-2 and TRBJ2-1, with 12 nucleotides matching TRBD2. J was trimmed by 6 bases and V by 7 bases; bases with no gene match: 1. The length of the CDR3 is 13 residues. The germline gives CDR1 WSHSY, CDR2 SAAADI. The CDR3 here is CASTSGRANEQFF. The CDR3 DNA is TGCGCCAGCACTAGCGGGAGGGCCAATGAGCAGTTCTTC.

The chain joins TRBV4-2 to TRBJ1-3, with 11 bases aligning to TRBD1. Germline CDR1 reads LGHNA; CDR2 reads YNFKEQ. Trimming at V came to 0 bases and at J to 8 bases, leaving 3 bases not matched to a gene. CDR3 length: 15 amino acids. CDR3 coding DNA: TGTGCCAGCAGCCAAGAAGGACAGGGGGCTTACACCATATATTTT. Translated: CASSQEGQGAYTIYF.

The rearrangement links TRBV4-1 to TRBJ2-3; 7 nucleotides match TRBD2. J gave up 5 bases and V 4 bases, and 6 bases lay outside the gene matches. The CDR3 is made up of 14 amino acids. The germline V gene has CDR1 MGHRA and CDR2 YSYEKL. The CDR3 is CASSRWGGGDTQYF. The CDR3 region has the DNA TGCGCCAGCAGCCGATGGGGGGGTGGAGATACGCAGTATTTT.

The rearrangement links TRBV6-1 to TRBJ1-2; D remains ambiguous. Trimming took off 3 bases at V and 2 bases at J, with 10 bases between the two ends. Germline values: CDR1 MNHNS, CDR2 SASEGT. The CDR3 runs 14 residues. The DNA for the CDR3 is TGTGCCAGCAGTGACCCCGGAGCGAACTATGGCTACACCTTC. Translating it yields CASSDPGANYGYTF.

This clone was picked up one time. J is TRBJ2-7 and V is TRBV7-2; D remains unclear. V lost 5 bases to trimming and J lost 3 bases, with 11 bases between them. This CDR3 has 13 residues. CDR1 and CDR2 (germline): SGHTA, FQGNSA. The CDR3 loop is CASSLNMIYEQYF. CDR3 nucleotides: TGTGCCAGCAGCCTTAACATGATCTACGAGCAGTACTTC.

This chain joins TRBV11-2 and TRBJ2-1; 9 bases match TRBD2. V lost 5 bases, J lost 10 bases, and 12 bases stayed unmatched. The germline V gene has CDR1 SGHAT and CDR2 FQNNGV. This CDR3 contains 15 residues. The CDR3 bases are TGTGCCAGCAGCCCCCGGGGCTCTAGCGGGAACGAGCAGTTCTTC. Its translation is CASSPRGSSGNEQFF.

The V call is TRBV9, the J call TRBJ2-6; 8 positions match TRBD1. J gave up 0 bases and V 0 bases, and 14 bases lay outside the gene matches. CDR1 SGDLS and CDR2 YYNGEE come from the germline V gene. The CDR3 is 21 residues long. The DNA for the CDR3 is TGTGCCAGCAGCGTAGGTCGGGACAGGCCCAATGGGGACTCTGGGGCCAACGTCCTGACTTTC. Translated, it gives CASSVGRDRPNGDSGANVLTF. The full variable domain, its missing parts supplied by reference TRBV9 and TRBJ2-6, is DSGVTQTPKHLITATGQRVTLRCSPRSGDLSVYWYQQSLDQGLQFLIQYYNGEERAKGNILERFSAQQFPDLHSELNLSSLELGDSALYFCASSVGRDRPNGDSGANVLTFGAGSRLTVL.

This chain links TRBV7-2 with TRBJ2-2; D gene unclear. V lost 2 bases and J lost 6, with 7 bases in between. CDR3 length: 13 amino acids. CDR1 and CDR2 (germline): SGHTA, FQGNSA. The CDR3 region is CASSLTVAGELFF. The DNA of the CDR3 is TGTGCCAGCAGCTTAACCGTAGCCGGGGAGCTGTTTTTT. The full variable domain, in which reference TRBV7-2 and TRBJ2-2 provide the parts outside the CDR3, is GAGVSQSPSNKVTEKGKDVELRCDPISGHTALYWYRQSLGQGLEFLIYFQGNSAPDKSGLPSDRFSAERTGGSVSTLTIQRTQQEDSAVYLCASSLTVAGELFFGEGSRLTVL.

The chain joins TRBV11-2 to TRBJ2-1; D not resolved. Germline V CDR1 and CDR2: SGHAT, FQNNGV. V was cut by 5 bases and J by 6 bases, with 17 bases left in between. The CDR3 contains 15 residues. CDR3 nucleotides: TGTGCCAGCAGCCTGTCGCCCGGTGACTTCAATGAGCAGTTCTTC. This codes for CASSLSPGDFNEQFF. The variable domain in full, with the rest retrieved from reference TRBV11-2 and TRBJ2-1, is EAGVAQSPRYKIIEKRQSVAFWCNPISGHATLYWYQQILGQGPKLLIQFQNNGVVDDSQLPKDRFSAERLKGVDSTLKIQPAKLEDSAVYLCASSLSPGDFNEQFFGPGTRLTVL.

This chain's CDR3 is CASMGGVTTGELFF. In DNA form, the CDR3 reads TGTGCCAGCATGGGGGGAGTCACTACCGGGGAGCTGTTTTTT. V usage is TRBV5-4 and J usage is TRBJ2-2, with D tentatively TRBD2 (6 bases). In germline, CDR1 is SGHNT, CDR2 YYREEE (reference sequence). The ends were cut back, 6 bases at V and 5 bases at J, with 14 bases in the middle. The CDR3 loop spans 14 amino acids.

This chain connects TRBV6-2 or TRBV6-3 to TRBJ2-2, with 8 bases identical to TRBD2. Germline assignment: CDR1 MNHEY and CDR2 SVGEGT. The CDR3 length is 17 residues. V lost 4 bases and J lost 1; bases outside the gene matches: 8. The chain's CDR3 is CASSWGSGTLNTGELFF. DNA of the CDR3: TGTGCCAGCAGTTGGGGTAGCGGGACCCTGAACACCGGGGAGCTGTTTTTT.

The V call is TRBV7-2, the J call TRBJ2-5; D might be TRBD1 (5 bases). The CDR3 has 14 amino acids. Between the trimmed V and J ends, which lost 5 bases and 1 base, there was a span of 11 bases. Germline loops: CDR1 SGHTA, CDR2 FQGNSA. The CDR3 here is CASSAGNPQETQYF. The CDR3, as DNA: TGTGCCAGCAGCGCAGGGAATCCCCAAGAGACCCAGTACTTC.

V is TRBV7-2 and J is TRBJ1-2; D possibly corresponds to TRBD1 (5 bases). The CDR3 is made up of 16 amino acids. Germline CDR1 reads SGHTA; CDR2 reads FQGNSA. V lost 5 bases and J lost 4, with 20 bases in between. CDR3 sequence: CASSPSIGRAGYGYTF. CDR3 nucleotide sequence: TGTGCCAGCAGCCCATCCATCGGCAGGGCTGGCTATGGCTACACCTTC.

The rearrangement uses TRBV2 and TRBJ2-1; 13 nucleotides agree with TRBD2. The CDR3 totals 15 residues. Germline lookup yields CDR1 SNHLY and CDR2 FYNNEI. V gave up 4 bases and J gave up 10 bases; unmatched junction bases: 7. The CDR3 here is CASSAGLAGVEEQFF. For the CDR3, the DNA is TGTGCCAGCAGTGCCGGACTAGCGGGGGTCGAGGAGCAGTTCTTC.

The J gene is TRBJ1-2, the V gene TRBV11-2; 8 bases match TRBD1. This CDR3 has 13 residues. Germline trimming cut 3 bases from V and 6 bases from J; bases unmatched to any gene: 3. The germline V gene has CDR1 SGHAT and CDR2 FQNNGV. CDR3 in amino acids: CASSLDRVHGYTF. The DNA for the CDR3 is TGTGCCAGCAGCTTGGACAGGGTCCATGGCTACACCTTC.